Presented here are 23 T cell receptor beta chains from one specimen sequenced in a study of OX40 agonist ivuxolimab in advanced cancers. Here immunoSEQ multiplex PCR was the method, and the copy in TCRdb shows in-frame clones only, minus some. The data show 60,000 to 80,000 clones, around 90% seen once. The material sequenced was CD4+ or CD8+ T cells sorted from blood, taken in a trial of the OX40 agonist ivuxolimab. These receptors originate from an adult with an advanced solid tumor such as melanoma, head and neck, liver or kidney cancer.

The chain is built from TRBV6-5 and TRBJ1-2; D is unclear. Germline V gene sequence: CDR1 MNHEY, CDR2 SVGAGI. This CDR3 spans 16 amino acids. Trimming took 2 bases from V and 3 from J, leaving 16 bases between them. The CDR3, as DNA: TGTGCCAGCAGTTACCACGCGAACCCGAGGCACTATGGCTACACCTTC. Its protein is CASSYHANPRHYGYTF.

The genes are TRBV7-6 and TRBJ2-2, with D perhaps given as TRBD1 or TRBD2 (6 bases each). Germline V CDR1 and CDR2: SGHVS, FNYEAQ. This CDR3 is 16 amino acids long. The V end was cut by 1 base, the J end by 5 bases, with 14 bases between. CDR3 residues: CASSLGGGYSTGELFF. The DNA for the CDR3 is TGTGCCAGCAGCTTAGGAGGGGGGTATTCGACCGGGGAGCTGTTTTTT.

The V call is TRBV25-1, the J call TRBJ2-7, with D perhaps TRBD2 (6 bases). Germline CDR1 MGHDK, CDR2 SYGVNS. The V end was cut by 10 bases, the J end by 3 bases, with 16 bases between. The CDR3 extends over 13 amino acids. This CDR3 reads CATTRDFGYEQYF. CDR3 in DNA: TGTGCCACCACTAGGGACTTCGGCTACGAGCAGTACTTC.

This clone was seen more than once but under ten times. The V gene is TRBV27, the J gene TRBJ1-5, with D possibly being TRBD1 (5 bases). CDR1 and CDR2 from the germline V gene are MNHEY and SMNVEV (reference sequence). CDR3 size: 15 residues. With 7 bases removed from V and 3 bases from J, the gap between germline ends came to 16 bases. This CDR3 is CASKRGASANQPQHF. CDR3 sequence (DNA): TGTGCCAGCAAGCGAGGGGCGAGCGCCAATCAGCCCCAGCATTTT.

The table lists this clone with a count of one. The chain employs TRBV19 and TRBJ2-1; 11 positions match TRBD2. Germline CDR1 and CDR2: LNHDA and SQIVND (reference sequence). The CDR3 is 19 amino acids. V shed 0 bases and J 5 bases; nucleotides not matched to a gene: 12. DNA of the CDR3: TGTGCCAGTAGTATAGATCCCCCGGGACTAGCGGTTAGGGACAATGAGCAGTTCTTC. Amino acids: CASSIDPPGLAVRDNEQFF.

V usage is TRBV19 and J usage is TRBJ1-1; D is possibly TRBD1 (5 bases). This CDR3 has 14 residues. V was pared by 7 bases and J by 4 bases, with 16 bases between. CDR1 and CDR2 from the germline V gene are LNHDA and SQIVND (reference sequence). In nucleotides, the CDR3 is TGTGCCAGTATTCAGGGTCCCATGGGCACTGAAGCTTTCTTT. This sequence encodes CASIQGPMGTEAFF. The variable domain in full, completed from reference TRBV19 and TRBJ1-1, reads DGGITQSPKYLFRKEGQNVTLSCEQNLNHDAMYWYRQDPGQGLRLIYYSQIVNDFQKGDIAEGYSVSREKKESFPLTVTSAQKNPTAFYLCASIQGPMGTEAFFGQGTRLTVV.

The chain joins TRBV6-5 to TRBJ2-1, with 10 nucleotides matching TRBD2. The V gene end was trimmed by 8 bases and the J gene end by 9 bases; junction bases not matched to a gene: 10. Germline V CDR1 and CDR2: MNHEY, SVGAGI. This CDR3 has 14 amino acids. The CDR3 DNA reads TGTGCCAGCTCCTTGAGCGGGAGGGCCAGTGAGCAGTTCTTC. The encoded protein is CASSLSGRASEQFF.

The chain recombines TRBV19 with TRBJ1-2, with D possibly being TRBD1 (6 bases). Germline V gene lookup returns CDR1 LNHDA and CDR2 SQIVND (reference sequence). The CDR3 sequence is 15 residues long. The V and J ends lost 3 bases and 4 bases respectively, with 15 bases between them. The CDR3 reads CASSITGTKIYGYTF. The CDR3 coding sequence is TGTGCCAGTAGTATCACAGGGACGAAAATCTATGGCTACACCTTC.

The rearrangement links TRBV6-6 to TRBJ2-2, with D perhaps matching TRBD1 or TRBD2 (5 bases each). Between the trimmed V and J ends, which lost 5 bases and 2 bases, there was a span of 12 bases. The CDR3 extends over 15 amino acids. Germline V gene lookup returns CDR1 MNHNY and CDR2 SVGAGI (reference sequence). In DNA, the CDR3 is TGTGCCAGCAGTCAAGGGACGGGTAACACCGGGGAGCTGTTTTTT. Translated, it gives CASSQGTGNTGELFF.

V usage is TRBV27 and J usage is TRBJ2-3; possibly TRBD2 for D (5 bases). The V end lost 4 bases, the J end lost 8 bases, and 19 bases lay between the germline ends. The CDR3 consists of 15 residues. Germline V gives CDR1 MNHEY, CDR2 SMNVEV (reference sequence). The CDR3 protein is CASSSPTRTPSTQYF. The CDR3 region has the DNA TGTGCCAGCAGTTCACCTACTCGGACTCCTTCTACGCAGTATTTT.

The chain couples TRBV4-3 to TRBJ1-4; 8 nucleotides agree with TRBD1. There are 15 residues in the CDR3. V lost 0 bases to trimming and J lost 8 bases; unmatched junction nucleotides: 5. In germline, CDR1 is LGHNA, CDR2 YSLEER. The CDR3 protein is CASSQEEAGGEKLFF. The CDR3 nucleotides are TGCGCCAGCAGCCAAGAAGAGGCAGGGGGCGAAAAACTGTTTTTT.

The chain joins TRBV30 to TRBJ2-2; perhaps TRBD1 as D (5 bases). Trimming stripped 0 bases from V and 0 bases from J, with 17 bases between. This CDR3 spans 18 amino acids. Germline V CDR1 and CDR2: GTSNPN, SVGIG (reference sequence). CDR3 bases: TGTGCCTGGAGTGTACCCGACAGAACCCGCGCGAACACCGGGGAGCTGTTTTTT. It translates to CAWSVPDRTRANTGELFF.

A few counts support this clone. The rearrangement links TRBV28 to TRBJ2-6; perhaps TRBD1 as D (6 bases). Deletions cut 5 bases from V and 2 bases from J, with 7 bases between. This CDR3 spans 14 amino acids. Germline CDR1 and CDR2: MDHEN and SYDVKM. The CDR3 bases are TGTGCCAGCAGTACAGGGACTGGGGCCAACGTCCTGACTTTC. Amino acid sequence: CASSTGTGANVLTF.

This chain links TRBV30 with TRBJ2-3; tentatively, D is TRBD1 or TRBD2 (5 bases each). Germline V gene data show CDR1 as GTSNPN and CDR2 as SVGIG (reference sequence). Trimming left V 2 bases short and J 2 bases short, with 14 bases between. The CDR3 covers 15 residues. The CDR3 DNA follows: TGTGCCTGGAGTCCGGGGCTGGACAACACAGATACGCAGTATTTT. Translation gives CAWSPGLDNTDTQYF.

In its sample, this clone was seen a few times. V usage is TRBV29-1 and J usage is TRBJ2-3; D gene unclear. Trimming stripped 7 bases from V and 2 bases from J, with 10 bases between. Germline V CDR1 and CDR2: SQVTM, ANQGSEA. CDR3 length: 12 amino acids. In DNA, the CDR3 is TGCAGCGCCTCGTGGCTCACAGATACGCAGTATTTT. Its translation: CSASWLTDTQYF.

The chain employs TRBV7-9 and TRBJ2-7, with D unclear. The germline CDR1 and CDR2 sequences are SEHNR and FQNEAQ (reference sequence). The CDR3 consists of 15 residues. V lost 5 bases to trimming and J lost 0 bases, with 14 bases between them. As DNA, the CDR3 is TGTGCCAGCAGCATCGACGAGCTGCGCTCCTACGAGCAGTACTTC. It is translated as CASSIDELRSYEQYF. The complete variable domain, with remaining parts taken from reference TRBV7-9 and TRBJ2-7, reads DTGVSQNPRHKITKRGQNVTFRCDPISEHNRLYWYRQTLGQGPEFLTYFQNEAQLEKSRLLSDRFSAERPKGSFSTLEIQRTEQGDSAMYLCASSIDELRSYEQYFGPGTRLTVT.

The CDR3 nucleotides are TGCGCCAGCAGCTTTCAAGGGGCTGGGGACGAGCAGTACTTC. Its translation is CASSFQGAGDEQYF. The chain links TRBV5-1 to TRBJ2-7, with D tentatively TRBD1 (5 bases). The CDR3 runs to 14 residues. V shed 2 bases and J shed 5 bases, with 14 bases lying between them. Germline V gene lookup returns CDR1 SGHRS and CDR2 YFSETQ.

This clone was found once. The chain combines TRBV5-1 with TRBJ2-7; D unclear. Per germline, CDR1 SGHRS and CDR2 YFSETQ. The ends were cut back, 0 bases at V and 7 bases at J, with 11 bases in the middle. The CDR3 runs 13 residues. The CDR3 bases are TGCGCCAGCAGCTTGGTGAGGCAGGAAGAGCAGTACTTC. Its protein is CASSLVRQEEQYF.

The chain couples TRBV5-1 to TRBJ2-3, with 10 bases fitting TRBD2. The germline gives CDR1 SGHRS, CDR2 YFSETQ. CDR3 size: 16 residues. The V gene end was trimmed by 2 bases and the J gene end by 6 bases; junction bases not matched to a gene: 9. CDR3 sequence: CASSFQGLARWDTQYF. In nucleotides, the CDR3 is TGCGCCAGCAGCTTCCAGGGACTAGCGCGATGGGATACGCAGTATTTT.

CDR3 residues: CASSLVTGGPRNEQFF. The CDR3 DNA reads TGTGCCAGCAGCTTAGTAACGGGAGGGCCTCGCAATGAGCAGTTCTTC. The V gene is TRBV7-9, the J gene TRBJ2-1, with 8 nucleotides matching TRBD2. The V segment lost 1 base and the J segment 6 bases; nucleotides outside the gene matches: 8. There are 16 residues in the CDR3. Per germline, CDR1 SEHNR and CDR2 FQNEAQ (reference sequence).

The rearrangement links TRBV9 to TRBJ2-1, with TRBD1 as a possible D gene (6 bases). The CDR3 has 13 residues. V shed 3 bases and J shed 9 bases, with 13 bases lying between them. Germline V gives CDR1 SGDLS, CDR2 YYNGEE. CDR3 amino acids: CASSARTDSEQFF. The CDR3 nucleotides read TGTGCCAGCAGCGCCCGGACAGACAGTGAGCAGTTCTTC.

V usage is TRBV30 and J usage is TRBJ1-2; D not resolved. Deletions cut 7 bases from V and 2 bases from J, with 11 bases between. The CDR3 is 12 amino acids. Germline loops: CDR1 GTSNPN, CDR2 SVGIG (reference sequence). The CDR3 DNA reads as TGTGCCTCCCCGTTTTTGAACTATGGCTACACCTTC. It specifies CASPFLNYGYTF.

The chain links TRBV10-3 to TRBJ2-7; 7 nucleotides align to TRBD1. V gave up 6 bases and J gave up 0 bases; unmatched junction bases: 5. Looked up from germline, CDR1 is ENHRY and CDR2 is SYGVKD. The CDR3 is made up of 14 amino acids. The CDR3 DNA is TGTGCCATCAGGGCGACAGGGAGCTCCTACGAGCAGTACTTC. This codes for CAIRATGSSYEQYF.